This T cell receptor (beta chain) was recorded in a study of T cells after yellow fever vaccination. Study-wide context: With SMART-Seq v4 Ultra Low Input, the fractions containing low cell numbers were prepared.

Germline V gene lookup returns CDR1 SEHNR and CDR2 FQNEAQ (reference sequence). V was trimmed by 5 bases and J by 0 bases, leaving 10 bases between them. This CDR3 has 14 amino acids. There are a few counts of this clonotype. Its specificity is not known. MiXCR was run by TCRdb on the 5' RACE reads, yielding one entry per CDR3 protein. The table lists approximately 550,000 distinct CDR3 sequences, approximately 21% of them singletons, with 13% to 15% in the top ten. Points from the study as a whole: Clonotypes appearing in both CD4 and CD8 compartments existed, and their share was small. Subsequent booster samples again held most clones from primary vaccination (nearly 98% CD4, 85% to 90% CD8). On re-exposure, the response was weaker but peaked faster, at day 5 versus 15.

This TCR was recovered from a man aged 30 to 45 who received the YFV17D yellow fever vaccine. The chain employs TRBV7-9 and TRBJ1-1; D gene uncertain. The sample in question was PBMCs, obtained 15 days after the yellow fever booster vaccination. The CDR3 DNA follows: TGTGCCAGCAGCCCCGGACCGTTGAACACTGAAGCTTTCTTT. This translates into CASSPGPLNTEAFF.